This T cell receptor (beta chain) is drawn from a study of cytomegalovirus exposure and HLA in healthy donors. Notes on the study in general: Three CMV-associated chains proved CMV antigen-specific in vitro.

Details on this clone: No antigen is known for it. Other nucleotide sequences in the sample specify the same CDR3.

The PCR employed 60 Vbeta primers together with 13 Jbeta primers. Method: immunoSEQ multiplex PCR; TCRdb's copy keeps in-frame clones and lacks some. In the table there are 130,000 or so clones, just under 80% of which are singletons. Material for sequencing was PBMCs. This clonotype was sampled from a woman between 18 and 29 years old in good health and CMV-seronegative.

CDR3 coding DNA: TGTGCCAGCAGCTTGGGGACAGCTAACTATGGCTACACCTTC. Amino acid sequence: CASSLGTANYGYTF. The V and J genes are TRBV7-9 and TRBJ1-2, with 7 bases identical to TRBD1. V trimming: 3 bases; J trimming: 0 bases; junction bases outside the gene matches: 1. This CDR3 comprises 14 residues. The germline gives CDR1 SEHNR, CDR2 FQNEAQ (reference sequence). Together with reference TRBV7-9 and TRBJ1-2, the CDR3 gives the full variable domain: DTGVSQNPRHKITKRGQNVTFRCDPISEHNRLYWYRQTLGQGPEFLTYFQNEAQLEKSRLLSDRFSAERPKGSFSTLEIQRTEQGDSAMYLCASSLGTANYGYTFGSGTRLTVV.